A selection of T cell receptor beta chains follows, all from one sample in a study of blood T cell repertoires in COVID-19. TCRdb's table, derived via immunoSEQ multiplex PCR, lists solely in-frame clones and lacks some. Altogether about 160,000 clones are present, approximately 82% being singletons, with the ten largest covering under 9%. The sequenced sample was peripheral blood. These receptors were obtained from a woman in her 40s with COVID-19, enrolled during active disease. The CDR3 runs from the conserved cysteine through the conserved F or W. The D gene is left open where the match is weak. Clone size is not always given. Where it is, it says once, few, many or a class for expanded clones.

d_call j_call clone_size v_call cdr3_aa cdr3_nt
. TRBJ1-2 many TRBV28 CASSWTDYGYTF TGTGCCAGCAGTTGGACTGACTATGGCTACACCTTC
TRBD1 TRBJ2-1 . TRBV7-6 CASSPEGTGRNNEQFF TGTGCCAGCAGCCCAGAAGGGACAGGGCGAAACAATGAGCAGTTCTTC
. TRBJ1-1 . TRBV30 CAWSVRNTEAFF TGTGCCTGGAGTGTTCGGAACACTGAAGCTTTCTTT
. TRBJ1-1 . TRBV12-3/TRBV12-4 CASSFRVGAEAFF TGTGCCAGCAGTTTTAGGGTAGGGGCTGAAGCTTTCTTT
. TRBJ2-3 . TRBV10-2 CASELVDTQYF TGCGCCAGCGAACTAGTCGATACGCAGTATTTT
. TRBJ2-3 . TRBV20-1 CSGGPGDTQYF TGCAGTGGGGGGCCGGGAGATACGCAGTATTTT
. TRBJ2-1 . TRBV19 CASSITDTGWNEQFF TGTGCCAGTAGTATAACGGACACCGGCTGGAATGAGCAGTTCTTC
. TRBJ1-1 . TRBV9 CASSVGALNRAAFF TGTGCCAGCAGCGTAGGGGCATTGAACAGGGCAGCTTTCTTT
. TRBJ1-4 . TRBV2 CASSGGGARNNEKLFF TGTGCCAGCAGTGGGGGCGGGGCACGAAATAATGAAAAACTGTTTTTT
TRBD2 TRBJ2-1 many TRBV7-6 CASSLEGLAGLRGQFF TGTGCCAGCAGCTTAGAAGGACTAGCGGGGCTACGGGGGCAGTTCTTC
TRBD2 TRBJ2-1 . TRBV7-9 CASSIKLAGKNEQFF TGTGCCAGCAGCATTAAACTAGCGGGGAAGAATGAGCAGTTCTTC
TRBD1 TRBJ1-5 many TRBV19 CASSIDPPDRSSNQPQHF TGTGCCAGTAGTATAGATCCCCCGGACAGGTCGAGCAATCAGCCCCAGCATTTT
TRBD1 TRBJ1-5 . TRBV5-6 CASGKGAQPQHF TGTGCCAGCGGGAAGGGGGCCCAGCCCCAGCATTTT
TRBD1 TRBJ2-2 few TRBV5-4 CASSMGQYNTGELFF TGTGCCAGCAGCATGGGACAGTACAACACCGGGGAGCTGTTTTTT
. TRBJ2-2 . TRBV6-5 CASSSQHSSSGELFF TGTGCCAGCAGTTCCCAACATAGCTCGTCCGGGGAGCTGTTTTTT
TRBD1 TRBJ2-7 . TRBV5-5 CASSHHPGQGAYEQYF TGTGCCAGCAGCCACCACCCGGGACAGGGGGCATACGAGCAGTACTTC
. TRBJ2-3 . TRBV10-2 CASSSGWSVSQYF TGCGCCAGCAGTTCCGGGTGGTCGGTTTCGCAGTATTTT
. TRBJ1-5 few TRBV28 CASSPWRGSNQPQHF TGTGCCAGCAGTCCTTGGCGAGGGAGCAATCAGCCCCAGCATTTT
. TRBJ1-5 . TRBV28 CASSLSGLNQPQHF TGTGCCAGCAGTTTATCAGGTCTCAATCAGCCCCAGCATTTT
. TRBJ2-7 . TRBV21-1 CASSKLLAGPEVYEQYF TGTGCCAGCAGCAAACTACTAGCGGGACCTGAAGTCTACGAGCAGTACTTC
TRBD1 TRBJ1-5 . TRBV27 CASSLRTGSNQPQHF TGTGCCAGCAGTTTGCGGACAGGCAGCAATCAGCCCCAGCATTTT
TRBD2 TRBJ2-3 . TRBV19 CASSLGTRKGTQYF TGTGCCAGTAGTCTCGGGACTAGGAAGGGTACGCAGTATTTT
. TRBJ2-7 . TRBV28 CASRTTQGWQYF TGTGCCAGCCGAACCACTCAGGGGTGGCAGTACTTC
. TRBJ2-6 . TRBV18 CASSEKNSGANVLTF TGTGCCAGTTCGGAGAAGAACTCTGGGGCCAACGTCCTGACTTTC
. TRBJ1-5 few TRBV18 CASSPSGNQPQHF TGTGCCAGCTCACCGTCCGGTAATCAGCCCCAGCATTTT
TRBD2 TRBJ2-3 . TRBV28 CASGGGLAVDTQYF TGTGCCAGCGGGGGTGGACTAGCAGTAGATACGCAGTATTTT
TRBD2 TRBJ2-1 . TRBV7-3 CASSLRAGDYNEQFF TGTGCCAGCAGCTTAAGAGCGGGAGACTACAATGAGCAGTTCTTC
TRBD2 TRBJ2-5 . TRBV7-8 CASRPTSSGAGETQYF TGTGCCAGCAGGCCCACGTCTAGCGGCGCGGGTGAGACCCAGTACTTC
TRBD1 TRBJ1-4 many TRBV5-8 CASSSWDRVGEKLFF TGTGCCAGCAGCTCGTGGGACAGGGTAGGAGAAAAACTGTTTTTT
. TRBJ2-1 . TRBV14 CASSQDGALQFF TGTGCCAGCAGCCAAGATGGAGCGTTGCAGTTCTTC
TRBD2 TRBJ2-7 . TRBV7-9 CASSSLAGTSYEQYF TGTGCCAGCAGCTCCCTAGCGGGAACGAGTTACGAGCAGTACTTC